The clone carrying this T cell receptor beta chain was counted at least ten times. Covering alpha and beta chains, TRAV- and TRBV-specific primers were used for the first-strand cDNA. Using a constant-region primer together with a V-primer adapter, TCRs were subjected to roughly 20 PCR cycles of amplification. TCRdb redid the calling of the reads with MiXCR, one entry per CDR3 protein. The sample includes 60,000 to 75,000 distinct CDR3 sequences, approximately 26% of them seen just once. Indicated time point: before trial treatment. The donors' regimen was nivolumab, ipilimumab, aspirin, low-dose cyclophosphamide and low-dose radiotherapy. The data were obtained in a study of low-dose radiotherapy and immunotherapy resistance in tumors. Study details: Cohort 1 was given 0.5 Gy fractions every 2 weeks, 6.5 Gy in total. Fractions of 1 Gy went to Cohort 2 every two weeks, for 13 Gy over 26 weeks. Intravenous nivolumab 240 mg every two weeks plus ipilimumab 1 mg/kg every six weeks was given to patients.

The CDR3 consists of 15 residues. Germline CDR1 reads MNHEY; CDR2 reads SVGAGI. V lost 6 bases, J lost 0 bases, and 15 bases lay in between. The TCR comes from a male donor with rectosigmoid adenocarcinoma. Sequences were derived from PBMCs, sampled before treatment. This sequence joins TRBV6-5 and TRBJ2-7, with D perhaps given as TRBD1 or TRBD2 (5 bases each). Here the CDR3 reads CASSPGTPSSYEQYF. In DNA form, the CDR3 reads TGTGCCAGCAGCCCCGGGACGCCTAGCTCCTACGAGCAGTACTTC.